This T cell receptor beta chain was sequenced during a study of OX40 agonist ivuxolimab in advanced cancers. Study overall: People who had prior anti-PD-1, anti-PD-L1 or anti-CTLA-4 therapy could take part, and roughly 44% had some.

With regard to this clone: The antigen is undetermined.

Assay: immunoSEQ multiplex PCR; the TCRdb copy retains only in-frame clones and omits some. Of several thousand clones detected, roughly 80% appear once; the ten largest clones hold under 30%. Broader study findings: Normalized T-cell clonal expansion was also low in a subset of nonresponders.

The sequencing used CD4+ or CD8+ T cells sorted from blood, collected in a trial of the OX40 agonist ivuxolimab. The sequence came from an adult with an advanced solid tumor such as melanoma, head and neck, liver or kidney cancer.

The CDR3 is CASSQTGITEAFF. CDR3 bases: TGTGCCAGCAGCCAGACAGGGATTACTGAAGCTTTCTTT. The V and J genes are TRBV7-9 and TRBJ1-1; 7 bases agree with TRBD1. Germline-derived CDR1 and CDR2 are SEHNR and FQNEAQ (reference sequence). The CDR3 consists of 13 residues. The V gene end was trimmed by 5 bases and the J gene end by 5 bases; junction bases not matched to a gene: 5.